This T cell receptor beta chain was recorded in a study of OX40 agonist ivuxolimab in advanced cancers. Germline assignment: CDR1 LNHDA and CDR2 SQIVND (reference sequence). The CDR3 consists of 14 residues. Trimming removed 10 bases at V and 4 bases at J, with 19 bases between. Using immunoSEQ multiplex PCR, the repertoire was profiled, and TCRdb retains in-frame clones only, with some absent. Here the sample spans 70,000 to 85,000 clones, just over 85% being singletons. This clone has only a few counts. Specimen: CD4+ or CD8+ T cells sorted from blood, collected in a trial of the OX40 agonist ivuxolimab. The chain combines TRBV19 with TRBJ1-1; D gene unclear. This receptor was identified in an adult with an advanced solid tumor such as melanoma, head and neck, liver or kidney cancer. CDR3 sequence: CATSIRAAPTEAFF. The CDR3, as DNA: TGTGCCACCAGTATCCGGGCAGCTCCCACTGAAGCTTTCTTT.